Presented here are 5 T cell receptor beta chains from one specimen sequenced in a study of blood T cells in healthy people across ages (dated by TCRdb to the mid-2010s). The library came from 5' RACE. Sequenced on an Illumina HiSeq 2500. A second PCR of roughly 7 to 12 cycles was run with a J-beta primer mix and a sample-barcoded 5' primer. TCRdb's own reprocessing of the public reads used fastp at Q25 and MiXCR and kept productive beta chains. Merged by CDR3 protein, the rows form single entries marked with the most common genes and DNA. For this sample the table gives 780,000 or so distinct CDR3 sequences, of which roughly three fifths were detected only once. The top ten constitute 20% to 30% of the sample. The material sequenced was blood. The source is a man aged 40-49 years in good health.

There are a few counts of this clonotype. This sequence joins TRBV11-1 and TRBJ2-6, with 7 bases that match TRBD1. Germline trimming cut 6 bases from V and 2 bases from J; bases unmatched to any gene: 7. Germline V gene lookup returns CDR1 SGHAT and CDR2 FQDESV (reference sequence). This CDR3 is 16 amino acids long. Written as DNA, the CDR3 is TGTGCCAGCAGTCGGGCAGGGGGTACTGGGGCCAACGTCCTGACTTTC. It encodes CASSRAGGTGANVLTF.

As DNA, the CDR3 is TGTGCCAGCAATCGACAGGGCGCGAGTCGGAAAAGCGCTAATGAAAAACTGTTTTTT. Translated: CASNRQGASRKSANEKLFF. This chain links TRBV28 with TRBJ1-4, with TRBD1 matching over 7 bases. V lost 7 bases and J lost 3; bases outside the gene matches: 20. CDR3 length: 19 residues. Germline V gene lookup returns CDR1 MDHEN and CDR2 SYDVKM.

The V and J genes are TRBV20-1 and TRBJ2-7; a possible D gene is TRBD1 (6 bases). The V and J ends lost 3 bases and 2 bases respectively, with 11 bases between them. This CDR3 has 13 amino acids. Per the germline V gene, CDR1 is DFQATT and CDR2 is SNEGSKA (reference sequence). CDR3: CSARRGTTYEQYF. CDR3 DNA sequence: TGCAGTGCTAGGAGGGGGACAACCTACGAGCAGTACTTC.

This clonotype was found a few times. This chain joins TRBV28 and TRBJ2-3, with 8 bases matching TRBD1. V lost 8 bases to trimming and J lost 1 base; unmatched junction nucleotides: 2. This CDR3 spans 13 amino acids. The V gene's germline CDR1 is MDHEN and CDR2 SYDVKM. The CDR3 sequence is CASAGQGTDTQYF. DNA for the CDR3: TGTGCCAGCGCGGGACAGGGCACAGATACGCAGTATTTT.

This clonotype turned up a few times. The chain employs TRBV28 and TRBJ2-3; D remains unclear. This CDR3 has 13 residues. The germline gives CDR1 MDHEN, CDR2 SYDVKM. The ends were cut back, 7 bases at V and 0 bases at J, with 8 bases in the middle. The chain's CDR3 is CASTRRSTDTQYF. The CDR3 DNA reads as TGTGCCAGCACTCGAAGAAGCACAGATACGCAGTATTTT.